Below, 12 T cell receptor beta chains from the same sample are listed, as sequenced in a study of shared clonotypes between healthy human individuals (dated by TCRdb to 2020 to 2022). Libraries were made using the immunoSEQ multiplex PCR assay. Imported from immuneACCESS, the table was reduced by TCRdb to in-frame sequences with V and J called. These copies leave out some clones; in studies compared against another copy, an unresolved V gene accounts for under half, and the cause of the remainder is not known. The sample yields over a million clones; roughly 96% were counted once. The top ten clones comprise over 1% of the sample. The sample comprised naive CD4+ T cells sorted from blood. Taken with the paper, the label for cell subset or site translates to: CD45RA+ positively selected. These receptors all stem from a man aged 25-45 years in good health.

V usage is TRBV5-1 and J usage is TRBJ2-7, with 9 bases that match TRBD2. The germline V gene has CDR1 SGHRS and CDR2 YFSETQ. With 6 bases clipped from V and 2 bases from J, the junction kept 9 bases outside the gene matches. The length of the CDR3 is 15 residues. Here the CDR3 reads CASTRAGGSPYEQYF. CDR3 sequence (DNA): TGCGCCAGCACCCGAGCGGGAGGTTCCCCCTACGAGCAGTACTTC. The full variable domain, completed using reference TRBV5-1 and TRBJ2-7, is KAGVTQTPRYLIKTRGQQVTLSCSPISGHRSVSWYQQTPGQGLQFLFEYFSETQRNKGNFPGRFSGRQFSNSRSEMNVSTLELGDSALYLCASTRAGGSPYEQYFGPGTRLTVT.

In its sample, this clone was seen once. Additional DNA sequences in this sample encode the identical CDR3. The chain has TRBV5-1 and TRBJ2-3; no firm D call. The germline V gene has CDR1 SGHRS and CDR2 YFSETQ. Trimming left V 1 base short and J 6 bases short, with 3 bases between. The CDR3 extends over 11 amino acids. The CDR3 protein is CASSLKDTQYF. DNA of the CDR3: TGCGCCAGCAGCTTGAAGGATACGCAGTATTTT. The full variable domain, its missing parts supplied by reference TRBV5-1 and TRBJ2-3, is KAGVTQTPRYLIKTRGQQVTLSCSPISGHRSVSWYQQTPGQGLQFLFEYFSETQRNKGNFPGRFSGRQFSNSRSEMNVSTLELGDSALYLCASSLKDTQYFGPGTRLTVL.

Here the CDR3 DNA reads TGTGCCAGTAGTATTATGCTAGGGACCTTACAGCCCCAGCATTTT. It specifies CASSIMLGTLQPQHF. The chain recombines TRBV19 with TRBJ1-5, with a possible D match to TRBD1 (5 bases). Germline loops: CDR1 LNHDA, CDR2 SQIVND (reference sequence). The CDR3 runs 15 residues. The germline V and J ends were trimmed by 3 bases and 7 bases, with 16 bases remaining between them.

The chain links TRBV2 to TRBJ2-5; 10 nucleotides agree with TRBD1. The germline gives CDR1 SNHLY, CDR2 FYNNEI. The V gene end was trimmed by 5 bases and the J gene end by 5 bases; junction bases not matched to a gene: 8. The CDR3 loop spans 15 amino acids. This chain's CDR3 is CASSRWTGGLETQYF. In DNA, the CDR3 is TGTGCCAGCAGTCGATGGACAGGGGGATTGGAGACCCAGTACTTC.

This rearrangement joins TRBV11-3 to TRBJ2-3; 10 bases match TRBD1. The junction had 4 bases not matched to a gene; V was cut back by 6 bases and J by 4 bases. The CDR3 sequence is 14 residues long. Germline values: CDR1 SGHNT, CDR2 YENEEA. This CDR3 is CASSGDRGSDTQYF. Written as DNA, the CDR3 is TGTGCCAGCAGTGGGGACAGGGGATCAGATACGCAGTATTTT. Drawing the rest from reference TRBV11-3 and TRBJ2-3, the complete variable domain is EAGVVQSPRYKIIEKKQPVAFWCNPISGHNTLYWYLQNLGQGPELLIRYENEEAVDDSQLPKDRFSAERLKGVDSTLKIQPAELGDSAVYLCASSGDRGSDTQYFGPGTRLTVL.

The chain links TRBV28 to TRBJ2-7; possibly TRBD2 for D (6 bases). There are 15 residues in the CDR3. Germline V lookup: CDR1 MDHEN, CDR2 SYDVKM. V dropped 3 bases and J dropped 1 base, with 13 bases sitting between them. CDR3 region: CASSFSLALSYEQYF. The DNA for the CDR3 is TGTGCCAGCAGTTTTAGTCTAGCGCTATCCTACGAGCAGTACTTC.

The CDR3 bases are TGTGCCAGCAGCTTGGGCGAGGGCTCGTACCAAGAGACCCAGTACTTC. Protein product: CASSLGEGSYQETQYF. This chain connects TRBV5-4 to TRBJ2-5; D may be TRBD2 (5 bases). The germline V and J ends were trimmed by 0 bases and 0 bases, with 12 bases remaining between them. Germline V gives CDR1 SGHNT, CDR2 YYREEE (reference sequence). This CDR3 has 16 residues.

The V gene is TRBV11-2, the J gene TRBJ2-2, with TRBD2 matching 14 bases. Trimming removed 5 bases from V and 6 bases from J; junction bases left unmatched: 5. This CDR3 contains 16 residues. CDR1 is SGHAT and CDR2 is FQNNGV in the germline V gene. CDR3 coding DNA: TGTGCCAGCAGCCTTAGACTAGCGGGAGGGTCCGGGGAGCTGTTTTTT. Its protein is CASSLRLAGGSGELFF.

The chain joins TRBV6-5 to TRBJ2-1, with D possibly TRBD2 on 5 matching bases. V was shortened by 0 bases and J by 6 bases, with 12 bases between the two germline ends. Germline CDR1 reads MNHEY; CDR2 reads SVGAGI. The CDR3 is made up of 15 amino acids. The CDR3 here is CASSYSGSRPNEQFF. DNA of the CDR3: TGTGCCAGCAGTTACTCGGGGAGTAGGCCCAATGAGCAGTTCTTC.

This chain joins TRBV27 and TRBJ2-7; 10 bases line up with TRBD2. The V gene end was trimmed by 6 bases and the J gene end by 1 base; junction bases not matched to a gene: 6. Per germline, CDR1 MNHEY and CDR2 SMNVEV (reference sequence). The CDR3 totals 15 residues. The CDR3 spells CASRKGTSASYEQYF. CDR3 bases: TGTGCCAGCAGAAAGGGGACTAGCGCGTCCTACGAGCAGTACTTC.

The CDR3 spells CASSLDSPRYGYTF. CDR3 DNA: TGCGCCAGCAGCTTGGATAGCCCACGATATGGCTACACCTTC. V gene TRBV5-1 combines with J gene TRBJ1-2; the D is unclear. CDR3 length equals 14 residues. Trimming stripped 0 bases from V and 5 bases from J, with 11 bases between. The germline CDR1 and CDR2 sequences are SGHRS and YFSETQ.

CDR3: CASSATGTSGPFGTDTQYF. The DNA of the CDR3 is TGTGCCAGCAGTGCGACCGGGACTAGCGGACCCTTTGGCACAGATACGCAGTATTTT. The chain combines TRBV28 with TRBJ2-3; 11 nucleotides match TRBD2. V trimming: 5 bases; J trimming: 1 base; junction bases outside the gene matches: 14. The germline V gene encodes CDR1 MDHEN and CDR2 SYDVKM. The CDR3 length is 19 residues.